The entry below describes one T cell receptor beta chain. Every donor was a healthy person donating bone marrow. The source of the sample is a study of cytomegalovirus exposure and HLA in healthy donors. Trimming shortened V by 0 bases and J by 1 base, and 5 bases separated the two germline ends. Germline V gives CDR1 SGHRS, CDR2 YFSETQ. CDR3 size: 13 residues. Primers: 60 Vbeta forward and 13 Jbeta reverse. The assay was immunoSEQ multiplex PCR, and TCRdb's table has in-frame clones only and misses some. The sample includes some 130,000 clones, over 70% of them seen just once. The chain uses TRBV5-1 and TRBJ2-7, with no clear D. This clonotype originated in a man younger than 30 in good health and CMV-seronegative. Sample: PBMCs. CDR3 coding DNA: TGCGCCAGCAGCTTGGCGGGTTCCTACGAGCAGTACTTC. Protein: CASSLAGSYEQYF.